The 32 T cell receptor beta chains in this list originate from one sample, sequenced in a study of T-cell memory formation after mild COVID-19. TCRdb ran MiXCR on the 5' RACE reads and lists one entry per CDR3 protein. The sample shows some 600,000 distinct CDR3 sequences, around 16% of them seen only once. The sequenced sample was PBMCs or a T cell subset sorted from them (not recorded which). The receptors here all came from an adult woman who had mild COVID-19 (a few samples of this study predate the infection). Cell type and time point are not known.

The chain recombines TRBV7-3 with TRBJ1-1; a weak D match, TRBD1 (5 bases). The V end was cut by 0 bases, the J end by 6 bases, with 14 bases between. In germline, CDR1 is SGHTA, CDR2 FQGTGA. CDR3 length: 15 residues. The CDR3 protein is CASSLTGPNDAEAFF. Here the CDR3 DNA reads TGTGCCAGCAGCTTAACGGGGCCCAATGACGCTGAAGCTTTCTTT.

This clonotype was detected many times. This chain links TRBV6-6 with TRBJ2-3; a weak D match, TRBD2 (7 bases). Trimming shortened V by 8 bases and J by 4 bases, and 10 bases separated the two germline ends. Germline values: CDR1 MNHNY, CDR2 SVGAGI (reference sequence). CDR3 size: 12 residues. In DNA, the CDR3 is TGTGCCAGCCGGGGGGCGGCAGATACGCAGTATTTT. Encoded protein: CASRGAADTQYF.

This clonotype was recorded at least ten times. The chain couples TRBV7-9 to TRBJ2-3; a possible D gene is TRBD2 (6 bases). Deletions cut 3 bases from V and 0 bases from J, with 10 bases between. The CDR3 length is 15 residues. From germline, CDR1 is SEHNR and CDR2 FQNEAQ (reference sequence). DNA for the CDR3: TGTGCCAGCAGCTTCCTAAGCGGGAGCACAGATACGCAGTATTTT. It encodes CASSFLSGSTDTQYF.

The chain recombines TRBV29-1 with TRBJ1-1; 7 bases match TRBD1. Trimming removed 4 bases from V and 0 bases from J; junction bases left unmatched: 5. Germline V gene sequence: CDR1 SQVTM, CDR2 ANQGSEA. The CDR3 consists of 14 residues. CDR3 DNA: TGCAGCGTTGCGGGACAGCTATTGAACACTGAAGCTTTCTTT. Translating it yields CSVAGQLLNTEAFF.

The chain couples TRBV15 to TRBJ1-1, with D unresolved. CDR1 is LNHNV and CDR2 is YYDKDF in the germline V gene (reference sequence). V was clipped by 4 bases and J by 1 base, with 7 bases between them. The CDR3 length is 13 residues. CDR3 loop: CATSMVKNTEAFF. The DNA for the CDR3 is TGTGCCACCAGCATGGTCAAGAACACTGAAGCTTTCTTT.

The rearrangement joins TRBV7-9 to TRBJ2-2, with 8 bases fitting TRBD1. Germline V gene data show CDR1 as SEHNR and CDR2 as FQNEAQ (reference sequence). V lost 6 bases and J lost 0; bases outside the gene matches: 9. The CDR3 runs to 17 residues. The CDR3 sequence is CASRLRDRPSNTGELFF. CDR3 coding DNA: TGTGCCAGCAGACTTCGGGACAGGCCATCGAACACCGGGGAGCTGTTTTTT.

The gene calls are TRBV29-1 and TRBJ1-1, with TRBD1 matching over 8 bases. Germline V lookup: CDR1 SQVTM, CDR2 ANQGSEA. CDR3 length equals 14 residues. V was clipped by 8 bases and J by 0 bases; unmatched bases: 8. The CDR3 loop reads CSFRTGHLNTEAFF. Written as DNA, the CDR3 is TGCAGCTTTCGGACAGGGCACCTGAACACTGAAGCTTTCTTT. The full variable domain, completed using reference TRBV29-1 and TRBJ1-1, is SAVISQKPSRDICQRGTSLTIQCQVDSQVTMMFWYRQQPGQSLTLIATANQGSEATYESGFVIDKFPISRPNLTFSTLTVSNMSPEDSSIYLCSFRTGHLNTEAFFGQGTRLTVV.

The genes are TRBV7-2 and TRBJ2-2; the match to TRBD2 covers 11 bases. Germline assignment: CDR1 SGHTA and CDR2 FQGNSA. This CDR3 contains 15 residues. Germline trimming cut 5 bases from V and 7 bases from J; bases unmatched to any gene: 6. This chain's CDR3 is CASSRGLAGVGELFF. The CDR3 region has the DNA TGTGCCAGCAGCCGAGGACTAGCGGGCGTCGGGGAGCTGTTTTTT. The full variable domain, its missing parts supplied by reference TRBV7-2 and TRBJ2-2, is GAGVSQSPSNKVTEKGKDVELRCDPISGHTALYWYRQSLGQGLEFLIYFQGNSAPDKSGLPSDRFSAERTGGSVSTLTIQRTQQEDSAVYLCASSRGLAGVGELFFGEGSRLTVL.

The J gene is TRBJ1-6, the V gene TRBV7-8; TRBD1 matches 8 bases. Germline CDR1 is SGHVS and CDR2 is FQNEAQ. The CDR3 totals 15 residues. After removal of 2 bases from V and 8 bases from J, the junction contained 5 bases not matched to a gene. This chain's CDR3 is CASSLRTGSDSPLHF. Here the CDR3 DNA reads TGTGCCAGCAGCTTAAGGACAGGGTCGGATTCACCCCTCCACTTT.

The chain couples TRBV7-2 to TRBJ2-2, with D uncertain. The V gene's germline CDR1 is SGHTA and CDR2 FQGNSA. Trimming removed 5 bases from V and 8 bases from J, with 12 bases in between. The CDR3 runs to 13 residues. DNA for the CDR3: TGTGCCAGCAGCCGTCAGGAGCCTGGGGAGCTGTTTTTT. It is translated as CASSRQEPGELFF.

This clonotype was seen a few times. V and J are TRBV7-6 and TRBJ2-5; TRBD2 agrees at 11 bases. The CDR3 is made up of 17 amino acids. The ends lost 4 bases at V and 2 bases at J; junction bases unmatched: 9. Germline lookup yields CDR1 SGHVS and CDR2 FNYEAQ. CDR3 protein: CASSSSQGLAAQETQYF. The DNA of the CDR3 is TGTGCCAGCAGCTCCTCCCAGGGACTAGCGGCGCAAGAGACCCAGTACTTC.

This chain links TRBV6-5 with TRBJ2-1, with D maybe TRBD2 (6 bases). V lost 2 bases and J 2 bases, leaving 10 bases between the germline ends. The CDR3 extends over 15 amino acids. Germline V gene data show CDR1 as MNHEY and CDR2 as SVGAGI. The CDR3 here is CASSYGGNTYNEQFF. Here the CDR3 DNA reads TGTGCCAGCAGTTACGGGGGGAACACCTACAATGAGCAGTTCTTC.

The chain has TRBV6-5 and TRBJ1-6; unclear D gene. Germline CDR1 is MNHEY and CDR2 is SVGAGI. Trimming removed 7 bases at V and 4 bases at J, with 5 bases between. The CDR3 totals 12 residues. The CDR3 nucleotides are TGTGCCAGCAAAGGGTATAATTCACCCCTCCACTTT. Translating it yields CASKGYNSPLHF.

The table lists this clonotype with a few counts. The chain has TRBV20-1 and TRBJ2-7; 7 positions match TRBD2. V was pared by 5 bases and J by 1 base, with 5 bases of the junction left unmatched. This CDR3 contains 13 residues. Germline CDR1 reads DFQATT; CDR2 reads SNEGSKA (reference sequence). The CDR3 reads CSARLASSYEQYF. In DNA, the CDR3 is TGCAGTGCTCGACTAGCTAGTTCCTACGAGCAGTACTTC.

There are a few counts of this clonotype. The CDR3 DNA follows: TGCGCCAGCAGCTTGTCGACAGGGGGGGTCATCAATGAGCAGTTCTTC. Translating gives CASSLSTGGVINEQFF. The chain recombines TRBV5-1 with TRBJ2-1, with 9 bases matching TRBD1. Germline lookup yields CDR1 SGHRS and CDR2 YFSETQ. The length of the CDR3 is 16 residues. V trimming: 1 base; J trimming: 6 bases; junction bases outside the gene matches: 8.

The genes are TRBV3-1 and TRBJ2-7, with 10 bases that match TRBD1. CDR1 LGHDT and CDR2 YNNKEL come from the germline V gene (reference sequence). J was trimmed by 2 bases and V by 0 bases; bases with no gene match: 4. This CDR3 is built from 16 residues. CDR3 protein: CASSQDLGQGAYEQYF. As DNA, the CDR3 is TGTGCCAGCAGCCAAGATCTCGGACAGGGGGCCTACGAGCAGTACTTC.

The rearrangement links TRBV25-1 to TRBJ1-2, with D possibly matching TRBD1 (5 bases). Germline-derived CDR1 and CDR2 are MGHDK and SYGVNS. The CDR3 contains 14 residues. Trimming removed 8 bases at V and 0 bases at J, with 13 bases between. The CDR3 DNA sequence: TGTGCCAGCGGTGGGGCCCCACCTAACTATGGCTACACCTTC. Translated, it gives CASGGAPPNYGYTF.

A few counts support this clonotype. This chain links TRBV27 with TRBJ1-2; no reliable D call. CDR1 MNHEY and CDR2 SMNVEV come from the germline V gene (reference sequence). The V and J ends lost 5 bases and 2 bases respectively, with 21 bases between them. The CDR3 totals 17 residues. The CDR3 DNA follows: TGTGCCAGCAGTGCCTCCCCTCCGGTGGCTAAAAACTATGGCTACACCTTC. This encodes CASSASPPVAKNYGYTF.

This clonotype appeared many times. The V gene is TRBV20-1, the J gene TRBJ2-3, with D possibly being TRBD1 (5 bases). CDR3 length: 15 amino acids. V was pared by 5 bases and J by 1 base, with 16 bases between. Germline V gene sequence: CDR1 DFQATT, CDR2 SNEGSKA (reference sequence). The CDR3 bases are TGCAGTGCTGTCCCAGGGTTCCTAGGCACAGATACGCAGTATTTT. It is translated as CSAVPGFLGTDTQYF.

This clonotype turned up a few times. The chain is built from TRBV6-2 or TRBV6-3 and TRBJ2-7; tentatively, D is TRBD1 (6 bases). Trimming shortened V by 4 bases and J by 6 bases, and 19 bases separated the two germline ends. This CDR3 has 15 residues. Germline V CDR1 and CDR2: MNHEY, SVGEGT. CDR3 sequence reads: CASSSYRQEIGEQYF. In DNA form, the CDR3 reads TGTGCCAGCAGTTCTTACAGACAGGAAATTGGCGAGCAGTACTTC.

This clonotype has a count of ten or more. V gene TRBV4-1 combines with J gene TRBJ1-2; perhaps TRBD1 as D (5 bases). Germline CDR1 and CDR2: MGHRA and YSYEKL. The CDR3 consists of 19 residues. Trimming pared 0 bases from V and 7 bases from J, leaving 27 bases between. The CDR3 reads CASSQEDTTTPGSRGGYTF. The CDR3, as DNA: TGCGCCAGCAGCCAAGAGGACACCACTACGCCAGGCTCGAGGGGTGGCTACACCTTC.

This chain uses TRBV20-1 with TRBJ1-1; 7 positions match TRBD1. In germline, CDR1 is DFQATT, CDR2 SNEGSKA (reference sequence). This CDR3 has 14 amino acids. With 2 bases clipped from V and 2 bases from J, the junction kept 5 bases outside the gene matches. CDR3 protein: CSARLRGSNTEAFF. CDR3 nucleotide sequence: TGCAGTGCTAGACTCAGGGGGAGTAACACTGAAGCTTTCTTT.

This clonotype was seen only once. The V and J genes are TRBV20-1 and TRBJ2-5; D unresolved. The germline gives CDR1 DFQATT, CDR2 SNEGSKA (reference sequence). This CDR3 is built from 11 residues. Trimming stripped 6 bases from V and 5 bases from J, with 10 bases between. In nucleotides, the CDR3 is TGCAGTGCCCGTAAAGGGGAGACCCAGTACTTC. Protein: CSARKGETQYF.

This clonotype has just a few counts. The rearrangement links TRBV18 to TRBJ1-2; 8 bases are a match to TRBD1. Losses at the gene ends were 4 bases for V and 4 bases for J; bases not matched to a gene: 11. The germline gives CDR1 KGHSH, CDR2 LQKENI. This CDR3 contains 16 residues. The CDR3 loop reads CASSLGQVPAPYGYTF. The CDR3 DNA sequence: TGTGCCAGCTCACTGGGACAGGTTCCTGCTCCCTATGGCTACACCTTC.

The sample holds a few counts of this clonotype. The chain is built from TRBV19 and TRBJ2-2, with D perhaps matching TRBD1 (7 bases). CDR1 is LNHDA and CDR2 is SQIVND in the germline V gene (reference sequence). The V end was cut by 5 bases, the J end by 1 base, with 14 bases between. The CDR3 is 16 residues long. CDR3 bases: TGTGCCAGTAGTTCAAACAGGGGAGGGAACACCGGGGAGCTGTTTTTT. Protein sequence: CASSSNRGGNTGELFF.

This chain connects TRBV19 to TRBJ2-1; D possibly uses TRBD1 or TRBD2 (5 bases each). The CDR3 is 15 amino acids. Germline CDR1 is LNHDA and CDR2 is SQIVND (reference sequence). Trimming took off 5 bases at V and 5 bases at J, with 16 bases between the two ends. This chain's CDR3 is CASSFRGLPDNEQFF. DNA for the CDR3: TGTGCCAGTAGTTTTCGGGGCTTGCCAGACAATGAGCAGTTCTTC.

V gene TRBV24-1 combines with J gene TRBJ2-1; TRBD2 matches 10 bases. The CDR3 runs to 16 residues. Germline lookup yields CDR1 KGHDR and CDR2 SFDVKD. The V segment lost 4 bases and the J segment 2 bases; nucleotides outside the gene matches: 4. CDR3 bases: TGTGCCACCAGTGACTGGACTAGCGGCCCCTACAATGAGCAGTTCTTC. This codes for CATSDWTSGPYNEQFF.

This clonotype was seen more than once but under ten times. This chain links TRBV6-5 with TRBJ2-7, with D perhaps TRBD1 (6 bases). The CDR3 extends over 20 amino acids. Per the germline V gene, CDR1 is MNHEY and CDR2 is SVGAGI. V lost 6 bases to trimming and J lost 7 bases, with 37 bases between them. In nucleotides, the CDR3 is TGTGCCAGCAGCCAACGAGGACGCACCACAACCTCAACAGGGTCTCATGAGCAGTACTTC. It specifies CASSQRGRTTTSTGSHEQYF.

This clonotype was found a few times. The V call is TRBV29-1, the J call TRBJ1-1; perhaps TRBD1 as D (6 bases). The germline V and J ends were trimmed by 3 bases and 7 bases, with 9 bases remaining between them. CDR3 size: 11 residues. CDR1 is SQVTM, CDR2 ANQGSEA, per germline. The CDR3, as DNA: TGCAGCGTTGACCTACAGGGTGAAGCTTTCTTT. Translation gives CSVDLQGEAFF.

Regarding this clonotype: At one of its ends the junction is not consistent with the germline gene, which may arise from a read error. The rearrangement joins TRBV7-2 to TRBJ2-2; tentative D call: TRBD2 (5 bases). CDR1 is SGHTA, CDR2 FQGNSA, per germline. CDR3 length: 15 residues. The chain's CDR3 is CASSLAFQDTGELFF. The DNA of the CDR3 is TGTGCCAGCAGCCTAGCTTTCCAGGACACCGGGGAGCTGTTTTTT.

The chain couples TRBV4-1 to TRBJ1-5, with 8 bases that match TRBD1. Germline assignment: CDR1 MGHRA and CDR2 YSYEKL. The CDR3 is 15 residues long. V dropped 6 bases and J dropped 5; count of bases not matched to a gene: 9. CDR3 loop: CASRRTDRVDQPQHF. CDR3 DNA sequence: TGCGCCAGCAGACGGACGGACAGGGTGGATCAGCCCCAGCATTTT.

The CDR3, as DNA: TGTGCCAGCAGTGAAGCAACAGGGGGCTACCAAGAGACCCAGTACTTC. Translated: CASSEATGGYQETQYF. The chain couples TRBV25-1 to TRBJ2-5; 9 bases align to TRBD1. The trim removed 2 bases at V and 0 bases at J, leaving 4 bases unmatched. The CDR3 runs 16 residues. Germline V gene lookup returns CDR1 MGHDK and CDR2 SYGVNS.